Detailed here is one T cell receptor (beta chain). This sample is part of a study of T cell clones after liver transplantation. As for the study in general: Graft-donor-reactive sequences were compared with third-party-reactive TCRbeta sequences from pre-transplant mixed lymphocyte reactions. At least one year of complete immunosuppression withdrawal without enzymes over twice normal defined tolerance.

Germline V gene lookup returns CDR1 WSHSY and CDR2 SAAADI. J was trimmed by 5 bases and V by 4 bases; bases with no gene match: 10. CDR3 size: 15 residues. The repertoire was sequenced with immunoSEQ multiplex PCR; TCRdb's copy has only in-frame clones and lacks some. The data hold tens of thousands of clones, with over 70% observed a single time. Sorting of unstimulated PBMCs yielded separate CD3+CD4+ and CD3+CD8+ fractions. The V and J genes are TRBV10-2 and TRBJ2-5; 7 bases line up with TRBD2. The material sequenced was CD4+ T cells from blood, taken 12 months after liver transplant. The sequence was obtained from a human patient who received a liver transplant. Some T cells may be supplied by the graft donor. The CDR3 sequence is CASSGTSRLGETQYF. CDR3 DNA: TGCGCCAGCAGTGGGACTAGTCGTCTTGGGGAGACCCAGTACTTC.